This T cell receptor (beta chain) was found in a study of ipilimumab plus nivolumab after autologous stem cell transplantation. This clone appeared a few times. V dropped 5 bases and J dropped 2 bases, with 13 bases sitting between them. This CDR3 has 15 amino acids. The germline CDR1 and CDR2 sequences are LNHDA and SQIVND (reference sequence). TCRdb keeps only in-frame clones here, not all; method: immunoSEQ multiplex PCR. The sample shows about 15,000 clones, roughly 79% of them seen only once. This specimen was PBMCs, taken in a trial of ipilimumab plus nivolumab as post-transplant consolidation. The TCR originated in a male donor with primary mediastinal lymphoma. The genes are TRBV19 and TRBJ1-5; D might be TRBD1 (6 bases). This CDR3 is CASSGGHAGNQPQHF. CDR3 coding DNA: TGTGCCAGTAGTGGGGGCCATGCGGGCAATCAGCCCCAGCATTTT.